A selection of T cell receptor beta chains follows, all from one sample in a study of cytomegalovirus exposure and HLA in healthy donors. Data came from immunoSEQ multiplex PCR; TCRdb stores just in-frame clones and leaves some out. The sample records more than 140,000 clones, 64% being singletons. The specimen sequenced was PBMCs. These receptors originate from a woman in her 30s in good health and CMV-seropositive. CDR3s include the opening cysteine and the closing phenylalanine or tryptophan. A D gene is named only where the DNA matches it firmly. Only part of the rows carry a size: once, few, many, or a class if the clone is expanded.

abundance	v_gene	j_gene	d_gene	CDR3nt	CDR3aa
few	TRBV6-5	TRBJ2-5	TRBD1	TGTGCCAGCACTAAACAGGGGGCTAGTCAAGAGACCCAGTACTTC	CASTKQGASQETQYF
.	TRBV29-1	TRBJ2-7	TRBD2	TGCAGCGTAACGTTTTGGGGGGGTACCTTCTCCTACGAGCAGTACTTC	CSVTFWGGTFSYEQYF
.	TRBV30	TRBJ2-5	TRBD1	TGTGCCTGGAGTGTGGACAGGGGTCTACAGACCCAGTACTTC	CAWSVDRGLQTQYF
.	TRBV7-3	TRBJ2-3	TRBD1	TGTGCCAGCAGTCAGGGGGATGGACTTCATACGCAGTATTTT	CASSQGDGLHTQYF
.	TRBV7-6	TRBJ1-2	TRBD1	TGTGCCAGCAGCACGGGGACAGGGGGATACTATGGCTACACCTTC	CASSTGTGGYYGYTF
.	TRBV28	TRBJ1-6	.	TGTGCCAGCAGGTCAAGAACAGCCTTCTATAATTCACCCCTCCACTTT	CASRSRTAFYNSPLHF
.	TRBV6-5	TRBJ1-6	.	TGTGCCAGCAGTTTTTGGGGCTTCAATTCACCCCTCCACTTT	CASSFWGFNSPLHF
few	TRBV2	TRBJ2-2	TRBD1	TGTGCCAGCAGGGGGACAGGGGGATACACCGGGGAGCTGTTTTTT	CASRGTGGYTGELFF
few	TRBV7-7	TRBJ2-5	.	TGTGCTAGCACCCTAAGGAGGTACGAGACCCAGTACTTC	CASTLRRYETQYF
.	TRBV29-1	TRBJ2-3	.	TGCAGCGTTGAATTTGCGGATACGCAGTATTTT	CSVEFADTQYF
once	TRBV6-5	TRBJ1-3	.	TGTGCCAGCAGTTACTCACGGTACTCTGGAAACACCATATATTTT	CASSYSRYSGNTIYF
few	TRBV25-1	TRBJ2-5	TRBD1	TGTGCCAGCAGTGAAAGGGGGCAGGGGGAGAGAGAGACCCAGTACTTC	CASSERGQGERETQYF
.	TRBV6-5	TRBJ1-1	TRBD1	TGTGCCAGCAGTTACTCTACAGGGGTTGTAGAAGCTTTCTTT	CASSYSTGVVEAFF
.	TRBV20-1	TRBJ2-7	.	TGCAGGGTTGAATCCGAGCAGTACTTC	CRVESEQYF
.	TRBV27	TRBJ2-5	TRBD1	TGTGCCAGCAGTTTTCAGGGGGCCCAAGAGACCCAGTACTTC	CASSFQGAQETQYF
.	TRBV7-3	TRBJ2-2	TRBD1	TGTGCCAGCAGCTCCCGAACCCTGACAGGGCCCGGGGAGCTGTTTTTT	CASSSRTLTGPGELFF
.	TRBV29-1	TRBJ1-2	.	TGCAGCGCTGGGGCCGAACTCAACTATGGCTACACCTTC	CSAGAELNYGYTF
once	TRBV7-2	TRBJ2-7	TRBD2	TGTGCCAGCAGCTCGGCGGGGGGACCATCCTACGAGCAGTACTTC	CASSSAGGPSYEQYF
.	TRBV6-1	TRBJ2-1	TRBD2	TGTGCCTCGTGGCGCGGAAGCGGGAGAGGCAATGAGCAGTTCTTC	CASWRGSGRGNEQFF
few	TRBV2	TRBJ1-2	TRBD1	TGTGCCAGCAGTTTGACGACAGGGGCGACTCACGGCTACACCTTC	CASSLTTGATHGYTF
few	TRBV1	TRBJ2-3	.	TGCACCAGCAGCCCGAACAGACTAGCGGGGGTCGCAGATACGCAGTATTTT	CTSSPNRLAGVADTQYF
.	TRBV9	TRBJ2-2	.	TGTGCCAGCAGCCACACCGTCGAGCGGTACACCGGGGAGCTGTTTTTT	CASSHTVERYTGELFF
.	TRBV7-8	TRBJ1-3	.	TGTGCCAGCAGCCCACGGGGAGTAGTCGGAAACACCATATATTTT	CASSPRGVVGNTIYF
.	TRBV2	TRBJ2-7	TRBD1	TGTGCCAGCAGTGCGAAGAGGGCCTCCGGGACAGGGGGCTCCTACGAGCAGTACTTC	CASSAKRASGTGGSYEQYF
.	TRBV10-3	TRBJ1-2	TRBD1	TGTGCCATCACGGGACAGCTGGTGGAGGGCTACACCTTC	CAITGQLVEGYTF
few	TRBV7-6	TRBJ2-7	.	TGTGCCAGCAGCTCCGGCGGGCACTACGAGCAGTACTTC	CASSSGGHYEQYF
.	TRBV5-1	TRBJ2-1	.	TGCGCCAGCAGCCTTGGAGGGTCCTACAATGAGCAGTTCTTC	CASSLGGSYNEQFF
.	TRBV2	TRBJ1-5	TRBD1	TGTGCCAGCAGATCGGACAGGGGGCAAAAACCCCAGCATTTT	CASRSDRGQKPQHF
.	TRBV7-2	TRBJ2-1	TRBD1	TGTGCCAGCAGCTTAGGGGCAGGGGGTGGTCGGGGTGAGCAGTTCTTC	CASSLGAGGGRGEQFF
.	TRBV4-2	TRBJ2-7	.	TGTACCAGCAGCCAAGAAGGGCAGGGGCGCTGGGAGCAGTACTTC	CTSSQEGQGRWEQYF
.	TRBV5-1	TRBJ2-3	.	TGCGCCAGCAGCTTGGATCCCGGGGGCACAGATACGCAGTATTTT	CASSLDPGGTDTQYF
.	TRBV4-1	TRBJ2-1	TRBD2	TGCGCCAGCAGCCAAGATACTAGCGGGAGCCAAAACAATGAGCAGTTCTTC	CASSQDTSGSQNNEQFF
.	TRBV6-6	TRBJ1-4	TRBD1	TGTGCCAGCAGTCCCTCGGACAGGGGAGGGGAAAAACTGTTTTTT	CASSPSDRGGEKLFF
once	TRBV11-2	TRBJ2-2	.	TGTGCCAGCAGCTTCGGCTCACGGGCCGGGGAGCTGTTTTTT	CASSFGSRAGELFF
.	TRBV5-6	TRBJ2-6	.	TGTGCCAGCAGCGAGGGCCCCCCTGGGGCCAACGTCCTGACTTTC	CASSEGPPGANVLTF
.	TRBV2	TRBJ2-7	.	TGTGCCATCGTGGAGGGGACCACCTACGAGCAGTACTTC	CAIVEGTTYEQYF
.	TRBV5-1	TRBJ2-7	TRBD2	TGCGCCAGCAGCTTGTCTACCGGGAGGGGGTTCTACGAGCAGTACTTC	CASSLSTGRGFYEQYF
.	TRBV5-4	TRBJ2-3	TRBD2	TGTGCCAGCACACCGAACCAGGGCGGGGGGAGCACAGATACGCAGTATTTT	CASTPNQGGGSTDTQYF
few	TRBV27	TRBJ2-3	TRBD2	TGTGCCAGCAGTTTGCAGTTACTAGCGGGAGGCTCAGATACGCAGTATTTT	CASSLQLLAGGSDTQYF
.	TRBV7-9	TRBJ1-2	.	TGTGCCAGCAGCTTAGTAAGCTGGACTCCTGGCTACACCTTC	CASSLVSWTPGYTF
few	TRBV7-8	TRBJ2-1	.	TGTGCCAGCAGCTATTACGGGACCTACAATGAGCAGTTCTTC	CASSYYGTYNEQFF
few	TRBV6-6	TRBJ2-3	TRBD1	TGTGCCAGCAGTTACTCGAACAGGGGGGATACGCAGTATTTT	CASSYSNRGDTQYF
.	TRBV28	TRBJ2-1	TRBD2	TGTGCCAGCACCTCTACCTCTGGGCTAGCGGACTACAATGAGCAGTTCTTC	CASTSTSGLADYNEQFF
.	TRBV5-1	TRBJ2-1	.	TGCGCCAGCCAAGGGGGGGCTAGTGATGAGCAGTTCTTC	CASQGGASDEQFF
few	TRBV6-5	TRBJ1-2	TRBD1	TGTGCCAGCAGGATCAACAATTTTCGACAGGGACTCACCTTC	CASRINNFRQGLTF
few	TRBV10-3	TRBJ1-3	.	TGTGCCATCTGGGCAGGGCGAAACACCATATATTTT	CAIWAGRNTIYF
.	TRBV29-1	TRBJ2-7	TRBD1	TGCAGCGGGGGTGCAGGGGGCTACGAGCAGTACTTC	CSGGAGGYEQYF
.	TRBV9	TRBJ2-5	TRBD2	TGTGCCAGCAGCCCTCAGACTAGCGGGGGGGGAGAGACCCAGTACTTC	CASSPQTSGGGETQYF
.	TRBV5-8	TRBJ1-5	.	TGTGCCAGCAGCTTGGGGGGCGGGGATCAGCCCCAGCATTTT	CASSLGGGDQPQHF
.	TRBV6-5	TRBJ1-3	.	TGTGCCAGCAGCCCCAGGGAGGGCTCTGGAAACACCATATATTTT	CASSPREGSGNTIYF
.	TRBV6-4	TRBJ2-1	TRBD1	TGTGCCAGCAGTGACAGAGGGGGCGACTACAATGAGCAGTTCTTC	CASSDRGGDYNEQFF
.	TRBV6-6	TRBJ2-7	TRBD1	TGTGCCAGCAGCCCCCACCGGGACAGGGGGGGCGAGCAGTACTTC	CASSPHRDRGGEQYF
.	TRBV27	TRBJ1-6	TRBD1	TGTGCCAGCAGCTGGGACAGGGGATATAATTCACCCCTCCACTTT	CASSWDRGYNSPLHF
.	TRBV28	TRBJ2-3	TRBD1	TGTGCCAGCAGCTCCGGGACAGGGAGCCGGAGAGATACGCAGTATTTT	CASSSGTGSRRDTQYF
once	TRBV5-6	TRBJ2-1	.	TGTGCCAGCAGCTTCTGGGGCGGGAACAATGAGCAGTTCTTC	CASSFWGGNNEQFF
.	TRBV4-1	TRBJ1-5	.	TGCGCCAGCAGCCAAGTTGGGTTGCAGGGTCAAAAGGTGGGAAGTCAGCCCCAGCATTTT	CASSQVGLQGQKVGSQPQHF